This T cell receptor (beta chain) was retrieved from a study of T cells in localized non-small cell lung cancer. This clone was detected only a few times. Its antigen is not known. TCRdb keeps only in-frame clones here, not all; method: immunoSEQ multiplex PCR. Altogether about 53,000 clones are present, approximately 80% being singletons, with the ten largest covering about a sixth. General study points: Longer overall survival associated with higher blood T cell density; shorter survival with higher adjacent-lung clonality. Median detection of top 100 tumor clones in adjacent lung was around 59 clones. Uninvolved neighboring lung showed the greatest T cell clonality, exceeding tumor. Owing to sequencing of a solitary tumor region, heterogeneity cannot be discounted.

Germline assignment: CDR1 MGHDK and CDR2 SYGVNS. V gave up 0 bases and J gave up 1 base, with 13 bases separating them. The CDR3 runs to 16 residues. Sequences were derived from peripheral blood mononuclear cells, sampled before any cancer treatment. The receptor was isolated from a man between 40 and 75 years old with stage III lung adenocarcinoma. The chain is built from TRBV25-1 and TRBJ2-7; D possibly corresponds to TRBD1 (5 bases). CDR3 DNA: TGTGCCAGCAGTGAATATTCCAGGGTCGGGTCCTACGAGCAGTACTTC. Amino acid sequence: CASSEYSRVGSYEQYF.